This TCR beta chain was profiled in a study of beta chain features in type 1 diabetes listed by TCRdb under 2018. Context from the whole study: Mean age, gender distribution, total cell number and subset yield did not differ between patients and healthy donors. In the study, TCRB repertoires of sorted circulating CD4+ T cell subsets from recently diagnosed type 1 diabetes patients were compared with those of matched healthy donors. Regulatory and stem cell-like memory subsets were obtained from only 8 patients and about 8 healthy donors, while naive and central memory subsets were obtained from all 28 donors. A total of under 140,000,000 sorted cells were examined across all samples, and the number of cells per subset was strongly correlated with RNA yield. What the study reported, not specific to this receptor: Naive, central memory and regulatory TCRB repertoires appeared more similar among patients than among healthy donors. Because cDNA was sequenced instead of genomic DNA, activated cells with high expression could be over-represented, although the groups did not differ in activation or CD3 levels. A moderate but significant shortening of TCRB CDR3 length was observed in type 1 diabetes patients in all four CD4+ subsets. Patients with type 1 diabetes made fewer insertions and deleted more nucleotides at VDJ recombination sites, implying thymic rearrangement abnormalities. Shorter templates might have been favored by PCR, but patient and control samples were amplified and corrected together, so both groups would have been affected equally by any skew. Because the HLA sub-analyses included only small numbers of individuals, any influence of HLA type on TCRB rearrangement was left unresolved.

Compared with germline, V lacks 0 bases and J lacks 8 bases; bases without a gene match: 6. From cysteine to phenylalanine, the CDR3 is 15 amino acids long. The retained sequence is limited to the CDR3, 45 bases, with the frame set at the first base. The CDR1 and CDR2 encoded by the germline V gene are SGHTA and FQGTGA. All of the isolated RNA was reverse transcribed with the High Capacity cDNA Reverse Transcription Kit, so expressed TCRB transcripts were sequenced. Deep immunoSEQ sequencing was performed on naive, central memory and regulatory T cell samples, with an average of about 4 million total reads per sample. Sorted cells were lysed in RLT buffer, and RNA was extracted using DNase-treated RNeasy Micro or Mini kits according to cell number. To prevent cross-contamination, each cell subset was processed individually, whereas patient and healthy donor samples were processed jointly. TCRB sequences were amplified from cDNA with the immunoSEQ multiplex PCR, producing 87-bp fragments spanning the CDR3 region. Sequencing of the amplicons was done on the Illumina HiSeq platform. Per the source publication's procedure: PCR bias was corrected computationally using synthetic template baselines, and reads within Hamming distance 2 were collapsed, with unmergeable singletons discarded. Reads were aligned against IMGT to assign V, D and J genes, CDR3 length and insertions or deletions at six rearrangement sites. Clonotype counts were normalized to sorted cell number within each subset before computing true diversity and Gini coefficients with the tcR R package. The overlap coefficient, calculated on TCRB nucleotide sequences, was used to measure repertoire sharing. TCRdb mirrors the immuneACCESS table, restricted to in-frame sequences. Some clones are absent from its copies; in checked studies, under half trace to an unresolved V gene, and the reason for the others is unknown. That table furnishes V, J and clone size, whereas the DNA furnished D and trimming. The sample profile shows roughly 100,000 clones; roughly 28% of them were found once. The biggest ten clones account for 0.5% to 0.55% of the sample.

Each donor gave one peripheral blood draw, roughly 120 mL on average, collected into heparinised tubes. Naive, central memory, regulatory and stem cell-like memory CD4+ T cells were sorted on a BD FACSAria II using a panel including CD45RO, CCR7, CD25, CD127, CD95 and CD27. A purity above 98% was achieved for all sorted populations. Right away, PBMCs were isolated by Lymphoprep density gradient centrifugation and were stained directly, with no culture step. Samples were stained and sorted in pairs, with one healthy donor and one patient per experiment, so that batch effects were minimized. This clone was seen a few times. The antigen this receptor binds is unknown. Per-nucleotide qualities are absent, and no much larger clonotype sits a single base away.

Material: central memory CD4+ T cells from blood. The chain is made from TRBV7-3 and TRBJ2-1; 8 bases in the middle match TRBD2. This sequence was found in a woman younger than 35 with type 1 diabetes. The nucleotide sequence reads TGTGCCAGCAGCTTAACGGGACTAGTGATAGATGAGCAGTTCTTC. Translated, it gives CASSLTGLVIDEQFF.